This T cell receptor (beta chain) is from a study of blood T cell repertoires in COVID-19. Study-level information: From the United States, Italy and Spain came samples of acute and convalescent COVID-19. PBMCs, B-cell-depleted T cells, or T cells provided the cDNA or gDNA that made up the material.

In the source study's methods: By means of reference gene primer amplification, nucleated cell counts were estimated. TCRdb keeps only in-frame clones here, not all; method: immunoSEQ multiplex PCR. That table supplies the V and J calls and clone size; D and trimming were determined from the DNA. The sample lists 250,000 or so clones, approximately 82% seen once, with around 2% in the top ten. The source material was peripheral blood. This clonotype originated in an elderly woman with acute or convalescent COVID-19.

The CDR3, as DNA: TGTGCCAGCCGCCGGGACAGGGGGCAAGATACGCAGTATTTT. Its protein product is CASRRDRGQDTQYF. V and J are TRBV6-6 and TRBJ2-3, with 12 bases fitting TRBD1. CDR3 length: 14 residues. Germline values: CDR1 MNHNY, CDR2 SVGAGI (reference sequence). The V and J ends lost 8 bases and 5 bases, in that order; junction bases with no gene match: 5.